Shown below are 28 T cell receptor beta chains from a single sample sequenced in a study of blood T cell repertoires in COVID-19 (dated by TCRdb to 2019 to 2021). Receptor libraries were prepared by the immunoSEQ multiplex PCR assay. Entries here come from immuneACCESS through TCRdb and include only in-frame sequences with V and J called. Some clones fail to appear in such tables; in the studies checked, an unresolved V gene covers under half of the shortfall, and the cause of the remainder is unknown. The sample data list around 270,000 clones, and more than 65% of these were observed just once. The top ten hold more than 15% of the sample. Sample: peripheral blood. These receptor sequences come from a person between 65 and 79 years old with COVID-19, enrolled during active disease.

CDR3 DNA: TGTGCCAGCAGCTTGGTCGGGGGATCCTACAATGAGCAGTTCTTC. This sequence encodes CASSLVGGSYNEQFF. J is TRBJ2-1 and V is TRBV5-4, with a possible D match to TRBD2 (6 bases). This CDR3 has 15 amino acids. CDR1 SGHNT and CDR2 YYREEE come from the germline V gene (reference sequence). V lost 0 bases and J lost 1, with 8 bases in between. Combining the CDR3 with reference TRBV5-4 and TRBJ2-1 gives the whole variable domain ETGVTQSPTHLIKTRGQQVTLRCSSQSGHNTVSWYQQALGQGPQFIFQYYREEENGRGNFPPRFSGLQFPNYSSELNVNALELDDSALYLCASSLVGGSYNEQFFGPGTRLTVL.

The chain recombines TRBV5-6 with TRBJ1-1; D remains unclear. The germline V and J ends were trimmed by 3 bases and 0 bases, with 15 bases remaining between them. Germline V gene sequence: CDR1 SGHDT, CDR2 YYEEEE. The CDR3 sequence is 16 residues long. The CDR3, as DNA: TGTGCCAGCAGCTCCACGTTGGGCGTCATGAACACTGAAGCTTTCTTT. Amino acids: CASSSTLGVMNTEAFF.

The CDR3 spells CASSLVDRGPRAEAFF. In DNA form, the CDR3 reads TGTGCCAGCAGCTTAGTTGACAGGGGGCCGCGGGCTGAAGCTTTCTTT. V is TRBV7-2 and J is TRBJ1-1; 10 bases are a match to TRBD1. The ends lost 1 base at V and 6 bases at J; junction bases unmatched: 8. Germline V gene lookup returns CDR1 SGHTA and CDR2 FQGNSA. The CDR3 sequence is 16 residues long.

This clone has more than one count but fewer than ten. This chain uses TRBV28 with TRBJ2-5; TRBD1 aligns across 8 bases. This CDR3 region has 14 residues. The V and J ends lost 3 bases and 5 bases, in that order; junction bases with no gene match: 5. Looked up from germline, CDR1 is MDHEN and CDR2 is SYDVKM. The CDR3 region is CASSFTGGRETQYF. CDR3 DNA sequence: TGTGCCAGCAGTTTCACAGGGGGGAGGGAGACCCAGTACTTC.

The gene calls are TRBV28 and TRBJ2-5; tentatively, D is TRBD2 (5 bases). V lost 1 base to trimming and J lost 4 bases, with 10 bases between them. Germline V lookup: CDR1 MDHEN, CDR2 SYDVKM. CDR3 length equals 14 residues. This CDR3 is CASSLFGELETQYF. The DNA of the CDR3 is TGTGCCAGCAGTTTATTTGGGGAGTTAGAGACCCAGTACTTC.

This sequence joins TRBV7-2 and TRBJ2-3; 10 positions match TRBD2. This CDR3 has 19 amino acids. Germline V lookup: CDR1 SGHTA, CDR2 FQGNSA. V lost 3 bases to trimming and J lost 0 bases; unmatched junction nucleotides: 12. CDR3 amino acids: CASSFSSGGDAMSTDTQYF. DNA of the CDR3: TGTGCCAGCAGCTTCTCTAGCGGGGGTGATGCAATGAGCACAGATACGCAGTATTTT.

The rearrangement links TRBV5-1 to TRBJ1-1; no definite D call. V was shortened by 2 bases and J by 4 bases, with 9 bases between the two germline ends. The CDR3 has 13 amino acids. Germline-derived CDR1 and CDR2 are SGHRS and YFSETQ. CDR3 bases: TGCGCCAGCAGCTTATCGGTCGGCACTGAAGCTTTCTTT. Its translation: CASSLSVGTEAFF.

The chain employs TRBV29-1 and TRBJ1-2, with D possibly being TRBD1 (6 bases). CDR1 SQVTM and CDR2 ANQGSEA come from the germline V gene. This CDR3 is built from 18 residues. The germline V and J ends were trimmed by 6 bases and 1 base, with 27 bases remaining between them. CDR3 bases: TGCAGCGTGCGCCTAGGCGGGGGCGACAGGCGAAGTAACTATGGCTACACCTTC. Amino acids: CSVRLGGGDRRSNYGYTF.

Points on this clone: Different DNA sequences within this sample yield the same CDR3. V and J are TRBV10-3 and TRBJ2-7; possible D gene TRBD1, 6 bases. Per the germline V gene, CDR1 is ENHRY and CDR2 is SYGVKD. This CDR3 spans 12 amino acids. Trimming removed 6 bases from V and 0 bases from J, with 6 bases in between. CDR3 loop: CAIRDSSYEQYF. The CDR3 coding sequence is TGTGCCATCAGGGACAGCTCCTACGAGCAGTACTTC.

In its sample, this clone was seen once. The chain has TRBV9 and TRBJ2-3, with 8 bases matching TRBD1. Trimming cost V 0 bases and J 2 bases; bases outside gene matches: 8. The V gene's germline CDR1 is SGDLS and CDR2 YYNGEE. CDR3 length: 17 residues. The CDR3 sequence is CASSVGRTGRLTDTQYF. The DNA for the CDR3 is TGTGCCAGCAGCGTAGGCAGGACAGGGCGTCTCACAGATACGCAGTATTTT.

The chain employs TRBV9 and TRBJ2-2, with a possible D match to TRBD1 (6 bases). The germline V gene encodes CDR1 SGDLS and CDR2 YYNGEE. The CDR3 spans 16 residues. V shed 4 bases and J shed 6 bases, with 19 bases lying between them. Here the CDR3 reads CASSSRATGFSGELFF. CDR3 nucleotide sequence: TGTGCCAGCAGCTCCCGCGCAACAGGGTTCTCCGGGGAGCTGTTTTTT.

The chain links TRBV9 to TRBJ1-4; the D is unclear. The ends were cut back, 4 bases at V and 9 bases at J, with 16 bases in the middle. CDR3 length: 14 residues. CDR1 is SGDLS, CDR2 YYNGEE, per germline. Here the CDR3 reads CASSKQSSAKKLFF. In nucleotides, the CDR3 is TGTGCCAGCAGCAAACAGAGCTCTGCGAAAAAACTGTTTTTT.

V and J are TRBV6-1 and TRBJ1-1, with D hard to call. The V end lost 1 base, the J end lost 1 base, and 19 bases lay between the germline ends. There are 18 residues in the CDR3. Germline CDR1 MNHNS, CDR2 SASEGT. Written as DNA, the CDR3 is TGTGCCAGCAGTGAAGGCGCAGGTGCCCCTTCAGGGAACACTGAAGCTTTCTTT. Its protein is CASSEGAGAPSGNTEAFF.

V and J are TRBV10-3 and TRBJ1-4; no clear D. This CDR3 comprises 13 residues. V was trimmed by 10 bases and J by 4 bases, leaving 13 bases between them. From germline, CDR1 is ENHRY and CDR2 SYGVKD. The CDR3 loop is CASWGGFNEKLFF. The CDR3 region has the DNA TGTGCCAGCTGGGGAGGGTTTAATGAAAAACTGTTTTTT.

The gene calls are TRBV23-1 and TRBJ2-2; 7 bases map to TRBD1. TRBV23-1 is given ORF status, its function remaining uncertain. The V gene end was trimmed by 8 bases and the J gene end by 0 bases; junction bases not matched to a gene: 3. The CDR3 runs to 14 residues. This CDR3 reads CASPGTANTGELFF. The CDR3 region has the DNA TGCGCCAGCCCCGGGACAGCGAACACCGGGGAGCTGTTTTTT.

The CDR3, as DNA: TGTGCCACCAGTGATAGCGACGGACAAGAGACCCAGTACTTC. It is translated as CATSDSDGQETQYF. The chain carries TRBV24-1 and TRBJ2-5; the D is unclear. Deletions cut 3 bases from V and 2 bases from J, with 9 bases between. The CDR3 loop spans 14 amino acids. Germline CDR1 and CDR2: KGHDR and SFDVKD.

This clone was seen a few times. This chain connects TRBV6-5 to TRBJ1-1; D possibly corresponds to TRBD1 (5 bases). Looked up from germline, CDR1 is MNHEY and CDR2 is SVGAGI. V was clipped by 10 bases and J by 0 bases, with 15 bases between them. The CDR3 sequence is 14 residues long. CDR3 coding DNA: TGTGCCACCCACAGGATGGGGATGAACACTGAAGCTTTCTTT. It encodes CATHRMGMNTEAFF.

The gene calls are TRBV19 and TRBJ1-2; D might be TRBD1 (5 bases). In germline, CDR1 is LNHDA, CDR2 SQIVND (reference sequence). Trimming removed 3 bases from V and 6 bases from J, with 20 bases in between. The CDR3 contains 16 residues. The CDR3 spells CASSMVGGSGYDGYTF. Written as DNA, the CDR3 is TGTGCCAGTAGTATGGTCGGGGGGTCTGGATACGATGGCTACACCTTC. The complete variable domain, with remaining parts taken from reference TRBV19 and TRBJ1-2, reads DGGITQSPKYLFRKEGQNVTLSCEQNLNHDAMYWYRQDPGQGLRLIYYSQIVNDFQKGDIAEGYSVSREKKESFPLTVTSAQKNPTAFYLCASSMVGGSGYDGYTFGSGTRLTVV.

V is TRBV19 and J is TRBJ2-7, with D perhaps TRBD2 (6 bases). Trimming removed 3 bases at V and 5 bases at J, with 20 bases between. CDR3 size: 16 residues. The germline V gene encodes CDR1 LNHDA and CDR2 SQIVND (reference sequence). CDR3 protein: CASSISRLGTLDEQYF. DNA of the CDR3: TGTGCCAGTAGTATTTCCAGACTAGGGACCTTGGACGAGCAGTACTTC.

This chain links TRBV6-1 with TRBJ1-2; 8 bases fit TRBD1. There are 14 residues in the CDR3. V trimming: 2 bases; J trimming: 7 bases; junction bases outside the gene matches: 6. Germline loops: CDR1 MNHNS, CDR2 SASEGT. CDR3 nucleotide sequence: TGTGCCAGCAGTGAACAGGGGGCGTTACGTGGCTACACCTTC. Its protein product is CASSEQGALRGYTF.

This clone was seen just once. This chain connects TRBV21-1 to TRBJ2-7; TRBD1 is the table's D call, not checked against the DNA. TRBV21-1 is a listed pseudogene. The CDR3 runs to 15 residues. CDR3 nucleotide sequence: TGTGCCAGCAGCATTCCCGGGACAGGGGGGAACGAGCAGTACTTC. Residues: CASSIPGTGGNEQYF.

The chain joins TRBV7-3 to TRBJ2-2; D is uncertain. The CDR3 totals 14 residues. The ends were cut back, 1 base at V and 5 bases at J, with 8 bases in the middle. Germline CDR1 SGHTA, CDR2 FQGTGA. CDR3 nucleotides: TGTGCCAGCAGCTTAAGCCGACTTACCGGGGAGCTGTTTTTT. Its translation: CASSLSRLTGELFF.

V gene TRBV2 combines with J gene TRBJ1-5; D not resolved. Per germline, CDR1 SNHLY and CDR2 FYNNEI. V was shortened by 8 bases and J by 3 bases, with 11 bases between the two germline ends. The CDR3 length is 13 residues. CDR3 in DNA: TGTGCCAGCGGGTCAACAGCCAATCAGCCCCAGCATTTT. Its protein product is CASGSTANQPQHF.

The chain joins TRBV19 to TRBJ2-5; tentatively, D is TRBD2 (5 bases). The germline gives CDR1 LNHDA, CDR2 SQIVND (reference sequence). The V end lost 3 bases, the J end lost 1 base, and 18 bases lay between the germline ends. This CDR3 spans 17 amino acids. Here the CDR3 DNA reads TGTGCCAGTAGTATTGGGGTCGGGGTGAGGGTCCAAGAGACCCAGTACTTC. Amino acid sequence: CASSIGVGVRVQETQYF.

The V and J genes are TRBV7-9 and TRBJ1-2; 9 positions agree with TRBD1. The CDR3 is 17 residues long. CDR1 and CDR2 from the germline V gene are SEHNR and FQNEAQ (reference sequence). J lost 3 bases, V lost 0 bases, and 8 bases had no gene match. CDR3 bases: TGTGCCAGCAGCTTAGCGGGACAGGGAGTGGAGTACTATGGCTACACCTTC. Residues: CASSLAGQGVEYYGYTF.

The chain uses TRBV3-1 (or the pseudogene TRBV3-2) and TRBJ2-3; the match to TRBD1 covers 9 bases. The CDR3 runs to 15 residues. Trimming removed 4 bases from V and 6 bases from J; junction bases left unmatched: 8. The germline V gene has CDR1 LGHDT and CDR2 YNNKEL (reference sequence). The CDR3 loop is CASSRRQGVSDTQYF. The CDR3 coding sequence is TGTGCCAGCAGCCGGAGACAGGGGGTGTCGGATACGCAGTATTTT.

The rearrangement joins TRBV21-1 to TRBJ1-5; the table's D call, TRBD1, has no DNA check behind it. TRBV21-1 is a listed pseudogene. This CDR3 is 20 amino acids long. CDR3 in amino acids: CASSFTRDIFFIGSNQPQHF. CDR3 nucleotide sequence: TGTGCCAGCAGCTTTACCCGGGACATTTTTTTTATCGGGAGCAATCAGCCCCAGCATTTT.

The V gene is TRBV28, the J gene TRBJ2-4; D is unresolved. Germline CDR1 is MDHEN and CDR2 is SYDVKM. The CDR3 is made up of 15 amino acids. Between the trimmed V and J ends, which lost 4 bases and 1 base, there was a span of 11 bases. CDR3 nucleotides: TGTGCCAGCAGTTCGAGGAGTTCGGCCAAAAACATTCAGTACTTC. Protein sequence: CASSSRSSAKNIQYF.